This T cell receptor (beta chain) was captured by sequencing in a study of cytomegalovirus exposure and HLA in healthy donors. Study-wide results and caveats: Prediction of most subjects' HLA-A and HLA-B alleles by TCR beta sequences was reportedly accurate. Whilst most TCR sequences proved rare, a subset of public TCRs occurred across many donors. In vitro work confirmed that a few CMV-associated chains recognize CMV antigens.

To note about this clone: Its antigen is not known.

The PCR had 60 Vbeta and 13 Jbeta primers. Method: immunoSEQ multiplex PCR; TCRdb's copy keeps in-frame clones and lacks some. The table records 180,000 or so clones, about 79% of them present only once. Sequencing was carried out using PBMCs. The sequence derives from a man aged 50 or older in good health and CMV-seropositive.

CDR3 region: CASSLPGQHEQFF. The CDR3 DNA reads as TGTGCCAGCAGCCTACCGGGACAGCATGAGCAGTTCTTC. The chain couples TRBV14 to TRBJ2-1; 7 bases are shared with TRBD1. Germline CDR1 reads SGHDN; CDR2 reads FVKESK. The CDR3 contains 13 residues. V gave up 4 bases and J gave up 8 bases; unmatched junction bases: 5.